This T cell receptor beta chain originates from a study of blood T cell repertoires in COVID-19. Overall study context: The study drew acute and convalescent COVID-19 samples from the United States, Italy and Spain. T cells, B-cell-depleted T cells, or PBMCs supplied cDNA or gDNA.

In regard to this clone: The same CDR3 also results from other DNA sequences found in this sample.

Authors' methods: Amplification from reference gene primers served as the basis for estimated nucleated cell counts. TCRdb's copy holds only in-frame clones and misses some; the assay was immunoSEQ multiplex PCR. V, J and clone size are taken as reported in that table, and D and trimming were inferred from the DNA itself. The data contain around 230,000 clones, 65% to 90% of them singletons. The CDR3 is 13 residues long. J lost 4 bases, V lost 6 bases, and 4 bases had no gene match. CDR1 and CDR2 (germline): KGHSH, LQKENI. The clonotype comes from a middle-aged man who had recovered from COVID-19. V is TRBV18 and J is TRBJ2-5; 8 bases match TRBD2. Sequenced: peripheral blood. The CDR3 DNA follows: TGTGCCAGCTCCCCGGCGGGAGGAGAGACCCAGTACTTC. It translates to CASSPAGGETQYF.